What follows are 19 T cell receptor beta chains derived from one specimen sequenced in a study of T cells after posttransplantation cyclophosphamide. Here immunoSEQ multiplex PCR was the method, and the copy in TCRdb shows in-frame clones only, minus some. Of approximately 12,000 clones detected, around 2.1% appear once; the ten largest clones hold roughly a sixth. Cyclophosphamide on days +3 and +4 followed busulfan-fludarabine conditioning and a marrow graft. The material sequenced was PBMCs, taken after allogeneic stem cell transplant with posttransplant cyclophosphamide. These receptors were collected from a male patient aged 30 to 39 who received an allogeneic stem cell transplant from a related donor, was CMV-positive, and had no GVHD. Some T cells may be supplied by the graft donor.

There are a few counts of this clone. The V gene is TRBV9, the J gene TRBJ2-1, with no clear D. The CDR3 is 11 amino acids. Trimming left V 4 bases short and J 5 bases short, with 4 bases between. Germline lookup yields CDR1 SGDLS and CDR2 YYNGEE. The chain's CDR3 is CASSTNNEQFF. In DNA form, the CDR3 reads TGTGCCAGCAGCACAAACAATGAGCAGTTCTTC.

This chain links TRBV6-1 with TRBJ1-4, with D perhaps matching TRBD1 (5 bases). This CDR3 is built from 14 residues. Trimming removed 4 bases from V and 6 bases from J, with 12 bases in between. Germline V gene lookup returns CDR1 MNHNS and CDR2 SASEGT. CDR3 DNA: TGTGCCAGCAGTGGGCAGGGCGATTATGAAAAACTGTTTTTT. This codes for CASSGQGDYEKLFF.

The J gene is TRBJ2-5, the V gene TRBV7-9; D possibly corresponds to TRBD1 (7 bases). Trimming left V 5 bases short and J 6 bases short, with 16 bases between. Per the germline V gene, CDR1 is SEHNR and CDR2 is FQNEAQ (reference sequence). This CDR3 region has 14 residues. The CDR3 loop reads CASSPRQGGKTQYF. Written as DNA, the CDR3 is TGTGCCAGCAGCCCACGACAGGGAGGAAAGACCCAGTACTTC.

This chain joins TRBV27 and TRBJ2-4; 7 bases align to TRBD1. Germline assignment: CDR1 MNHEY and CDR2 SMNVEV (reference sequence). V was clipped by 3 bases and J by 7 bases; unmatched bases: 9. CDR3 length: 15 amino acids. The CDR3 sequence is CASSFISDRVNIQYF. The CDR3 DNA reads as TGTGCCAGCAGTTTTATATCCGACAGGGTGAACATTCAGTACTTC.

The J gene is TRBJ1-2, the V gene TRBV28; D is uncertain. Germline CDR1 MDHEN, CDR2 SYDVKM. Trimming removed 2 bases at V and 5 bases at J, with 6 bases between. The CDR3 is 12 amino acids. The CDR3 here is CASSLREYGYTF. In DNA, the CDR3 is TGTGCCAGCAGTTTACGGGAATATGGCTACACCTTC.

This rearrangement joins TRBV11-2 to TRBJ2-3; D is possibly TRBD1 (5 bases). V lost 3 bases to trimming and J lost 4 bases, with 5 bases between them. Germline CDR1 SGHAT, CDR2 FQNNGV. There are 12 residues in the CDR3. The DNA of the CDR3 is TGTGCCAGCAGCTTCAGGGCAGATACGCAGTATTTT. Translated, it gives CASSFRADTQYF.

This chain joins TRBV2 and TRBJ1-1, with D unclear. Trimming cost V 3 bases and J 1 base, with 12 bases left between them. The V gene's germline CDR1 is SNHLY and CDR2 FYNNEI. This CDR3 is 15 amino acids long. The CDR3 is CASSDEARGNTEAFF. CDR3 sequence (DNA): TGTGCCAGCAGTGACGAGGCGCGAGGGAACACTGAAGCTTTCTTT.

The gene calls are TRBV29-1 and TRBJ2-3; 12 bases are shared with TRBD2. The J segment lost 5 bases and the V segment lost 5 bases, leaving 5 bases of the junction unmatched. The CDR3 sequence is 14 residues long. Looked up from germline, CDR1 is SQVTM and CDR2 is ANQGSEA. Written as DNA, the CDR3 is TGCAGCGTTTCCTCTAGCGGGGGGGGAGATACGCAGTATTTT. Protein: CSVSSSGGGDTQYF.

Here the CDR3 DNA reads TGTGCCAGCAGCTTAGGACTGAGCGGGAGAGTGGAGACCCAGTACTTC. Its translation is CASSLGLSGRVETQYF. J is TRBJ2-5 and V is TRBV11-2; 8 nucleotides align to TRBD2. Germline V CDR1 and CDR2: SGHAT, FQNNGV. Losses at the gene ends were 1 base for V and 5 bases for J; bases not matched to a gene: 9. The CDR3 totals 16 residues.

This clone has only a few counts. This chain links TRBV18 with TRBJ1-2; 9 bases align to TRBD1. V lost 2 bases, J lost 6 bases, and 7 bases stayed unmatched. The CDR3 totals 15 residues. Germline values: CDR1 KGHSH, CDR2 LQKENI. DNA of the CDR3: TGTGCCAGCTCACCAACAGGGGGCGCTGAGAATGGCTACACCTTC. Translated: CASSPTGGAENGYTF.

This clone was observed a handful of times. CDR3: CASRQDYITYEQYF. The CDR3 DNA reads TGTGCCAGCAGGCAGGATTATATAACCTACGAGCAGTACTTC. The chain carries TRBV11-1 and TRBJ2-7; D unclear. CDR1 and CDR2 from the germline V gene are SGHAT and FQDESV (reference sequence). V lost 6 bases, J lost 2 bases, and 14 bases lay in between. This CDR3 region has 14 residues.

In this sample, this clone turned up a few times. The chain is built from TRBV18 and TRBJ2-7; 8 nucleotides match TRBD1. The germline V gene has CDR1 KGHSH and CDR2 LQKENI. V trimming: 7 bases; J trimming: 5 bases; junction bases outside the gene matches: 7. There are 13 residues in the CDR3. The CDR3 sequence: CASLRTGRNEQYF. DNA of the CDR3: TGTGCCAGCTTACGGACAGGGAGGAACGAGCAGTACTTC.

V is TRBV7-3 and J is TRBJ1-2; 7 nucleotides agree with TRBD1. Germline V gene lookup returns CDR1 SGHTA and CDR2 FQGTGA. J was trimmed by 8 bases and V by 5 bases; bases with no gene match: 11. The CDR3 loop spans 14 amino acids. CDR3 DNA: TGTGCCAGCAGCGTGACAGGGACGGACGGGGGCTACACCTTC. It specifies CASSVTGTDGGYTF.

This clone has more than one count but fewer than ten. The chain links TRBV4-1 to TRBJ2-1, with D possibly TRBD2 on 6 matching bases. Germline lookup yields CDR1 MGHRA and CDR2 YSYEKL. The CDR3 totals 16 residues. The V end lost 4 bases, the J end lost 4 bases, and 17 bases lay between the germline ends. The CDR3 DNA reads as TGCGCCAGCAGCCCTGAGGGAGGTAACGGTTACAATGAGCAGTTCTTC. It is translated as CASSPEGGNGYNEQFF.

The sample holds a few counts of this clone. The chain recombines TRBV28 with TRBJ2-7; 7 positions agree with TRBD2. V lost 5 bases to trimming and J lost 2 bases; unmatched junction nucleotides: 18. This CDR3 is built from 18 residues. The germline V gene has CDR1 MDHEN and CDR2 SYDVKM. CDR3 residues: CASSPPYPAGRGTYEQYF. CDR3 coding DNA: TGTGCCAGCAGTCCCCCATACCCAGCGGGGAGAGGGACCTACGAGCAGTACTTC.

The chain links TRBV5-1 to TRBJ1-3, with TRBD1 as a possible D gene (6 bases). V was pared by 0 bases and J by 2 bases, with 18 bases between. The length of the CDR3 is 18 residues. Germline V gene data show CDR1 as SGHRS and CDR2 as YFSETQ. The CDR3 spells CASSLEGQGRAPGNTIYF. In nucleotides, the CDR3 is TGCGCCAGCAGCTTGGAGGGGCAGGGGCGCGCACCTGGAAACACCATATATTTT.

The chain links TRBV4-2 to TRBJ2-7; 8 nucleotides line up with TRBD1. The germline gives CDR1 LGHNA, CDR2 YNFKEQ. This CDR3 is built from 13 residues. J lost 3 bases, V lost 8 bases, and 6 bases had no gene match. The DNA of the CDR3 is TGTGCCAGCGGCAGGACAGGGAGCTACGAGCAGTACTTC. It specifies CASGRTGSYEQYF.

This clone was counted only a few times. This chain links TRBV4-2 with TRBJ2-7; 7 bases line up with TRBD1. Looked up from germline, CDR1 is LGHNA and CDR2 is YNFKEQ. The CDR3 length is 15 residues. J gave up 2 bases and V 1 base, and 5 bases lay outside the gene matches. The CDR3 nucleotides read TGTGCCAGCAGCCAAGTCTTGGGACAGACCTACGAGCAGTACTTC. Translated: CASSQVLGQTYEQYF.

The rearrangement uses TRBV27 and TRBJ2-7; TRBD2 aligns across 8 bases. Trimming at V came to 3 bases and at J to 6 bases, leaving 4 bases not matched to a gene. Looked up from germline, CDR1 is MNHEY and CDR2 is SMNVEV (reference sequence). The CDR3 totals 13 residues. The CDR3 here is CASSFFSGAEQYF. CDR3 DNA sequence: TGTGCCAGCAGTTTCTTTAGCGGGGCCGAGCAGTACTTC.